Listed here are 13 T cell receptor beta chains from one sample, sequenced in a study of shared clonotypes between healthy human individuals. Data came from immunoSEQ multiplex PCR; TCRdb stores just in-frame clones and leaves some out. The sample lists about 520,000 clones; roughly 80% were seen once. Sequences were obtained from PBMCs. These receptor sequences come from a woman aged 40-49 years in good health. Some clones in this sample may be carry-over from other donors' samples.

A word on this clone: The sample has other DNA sequences that encode this CDR3 too. The chain carries TRBV29-1 and TRBJ1-1, with D possibly TRBD1 on 5 matching bases. Trimming removed 6 bases from V and 5 bases from J, with 10 bases in between. Germline assignment: CDR1 SQVTM and CDR2 ANQGSEA. The CDR3 is made up of 11 amino acids. This CDR3 is CSVGRGTEAFF. In DNA form, the CDR3 reads TGCAGCGTAGGTAGGGGTACTGAAGCTTTCTTT. The complete variable domain, with remaining parts taken from reference TRBV29-1 and TRBJ1-1, reads SAVISQKPSRDICQRGTSLTIQCQVDSQVTMMFWYRQQPGQSLTLIATANQGSEATYESGFVIDKFPISRPNLTFSTLTVSNMSPEDSSIYLCSVGRGTEAFFGQGTRLTVV.

The rearrangement links TRBV7-2 to TRBJ2-7, with 10 bases identical to TRBD2. Trimming cost V 2 bases and J 1 base; bases outside gene matches: 2. This CDR3 is 15 amino acids long. Looked up from germline, CDR1 is SGHTA and CDR2 is FQGNSA. CDR3 nucleotides: TGTGCCAGCAGCTTACTACTAGCGGGGTCCTACGAGCAGTACTTC. This gives the protein CASSLLLAGSYEQYF.

DNA for the CDR3: TGTGCCAGCAGTTTAGGACCTACCTACGAGCAGTACTTC. The encoded protein is CASSLGPTYEQYF. The J gene is TRBJ2-7, the V gene TRBV28; D gene ambiguous. V was trimmed by 2 bases and J by 2 bases, leaving 7 bases between them. Germline CDR1 is MDHEN and CDR2 is SYDVKM. There are 13 residues in the CDR3.

This clone appeared once. The V and J genes are TRBV10-3 and TRBJ2-7; 9 bases are a match to TRBD2. V gave up 3 bases and J gave up 4 bases; unmatched junction bases: 4. The CDR3 has 14 residues. Germline V CDR1 and CDR2: ENHRY, SYGVKD. CDR3 in amino acids: CAISDGREGYEQYF. Here the CDR3 DNA reads TGTGCCATCAGTGATGGGCGGGAGGGGTACGAGCAGTACTTC.

The chain links TRBV5-4 to TRBJ2-5; D is possibly TRBD2 (6 bases). V was shortened by 10 bases and J by 1 base, with 14 bases between the two germline ends. CDR3 length equals 13 residues. From germline, CDR1 is SGHNT and CDR2 YYREEE (reference sequence). CDR3 bases: TGTGCCGGAGGGTTTGGCGGCCAAGAGACCCAGTACTTC. Translation gives CAGGFGGQETQYF.

The chain recombines TRBV30 with TRBJ1-5; D call uncertain. The CDR3 extends over 14 amino acids. Trimming took 4 bases from V and 2 from J, leaving 12 bases between them. The V gene's germline CDR1 is GTSNPN and CDR2 SVGIG (reference sequence). DNA for the CDR3: TGTGCCTGGAACGGTGCAGTTGGCAATCAGCCCCAGCATTTT. Translating gives CAWNGAVGNQPQHF.

This chain joins TRBV7-8 and TRBJ2-6; TRBD2 aligns across 7 bases. CDR3 length: 17 amino acids. CDR1 and CDR2 (germline): SGHVS, FQNEAQ. Trimming removed 2 bases from V and 2 bases from J; junction bases left unmatched: 6. The DNA of the CDR3 is TGTGCCAGCAGCTTACTAAGGGAGGGGACTGGGGCCAACGTCCTGACTTTC. Residues: CASSLLREGTGANVLTF.

This clone was picked up a small number of times. The gene calls are TRBV10-3 and TRBJ1-5, with unresolved D. V was shortened by 5 bases and J by 0 bases, with 5 bases between the two germline ends. This CDR3 is 13 amino acids long. The germline V gene has CDR1 ENHRY and CDR2 SYGVKD. CDR3 DNA: TGTGCCATCAGTACACTTAGCAATCAGCCCCAGCATTTT. It yields the protein CAISTLSNQPQHF.

This chain links TRBV12-5 with TRBJ2-5; 12 bases fit TRBD2. J gave up 1 base and V 5 bases, and 2 bases lay outside the gene matches. Looked up from germline, CDR1 is LGHNT and CDR2 is FRNRAP. This CDR3 spans 15 amino acids. The CDR3 DNA reads TGTGCTAGTGGTCAGGGACTAGCGGGCCAAGAGACCCAGTACTTC. Translation gives CASGQGLAGQETQYF.

The gene calls are TRBV5-1 and TRBJ2-3; no definite D call. The germline CDR1 and CDR2 sequences are SGHRS and YFSETQ. The length of the CDR3 is 17 residues. Trimming took off 0 bases at V and 2 bases at J, with 16 bases between the two ends. The CDR3 loop is CASSLEPYPLSTDTQYF. Here the CDR3 DNA reads TGCGCCAGCAGCTTGGAGCCCTATCCACTCTCCACAGATACGCAGTATTTT.

The chain employs TRBV6-5 and TRBJ2-5; 12 nucleotides align to TRBD1. Trimming at V came to 2 bases and at J to 4 bases, leaving 2 bases not matched to a gene. The CDR3 covers 15 residues. Looked up from germline, CDR1 is MNHEY and CDR2 is SVGAGI. The DNA for the CDR3 is TGTGCCAGCAGTTACCAGGGACAGGGGGCAGAGACCCAGTACTTC. This encodes CASSYQGQGAETQYF.

The chain employs TRBV7-2 and TRBJ1-5, with D maybe TRBD1 (5 bases). Deletions cut 6 bases from V and 3 bases from J, with 24 bases between. CDR1 and CDR2 from the germline V gene are SGHTA and FQGNSA. The CDR3 is made up of 18 amino acids. The CDR3 reads CASRVRQGGPPDNQPQHF. DNA of the CDR3: TGTGCCAGCAGGGTTAGGCAGGGTGGTCCCCCAGACAATCAGCCCCAGCATTTT.

This clone has a handful of counts. The chain links TRBV11-2 to TRBJ2-1, with 8 bases that match TRBD2. CDR1 SGHAT and CDR2 FQNNGV come from the germline V gene. This CDR3 spans 15 amino acids. V gave up 6 bases and J gave up 0 bases; unmatched junction bases: 4. CDR3 in DNA: TGTGCCAGCAGTGATAGCGGGATCTCCTACAATGAGCAGTTCTTC. This encodes CASSDSGISYNEQFF.